These 28 T cell receptor beta chains share one sample of origin, sequenced in a study of T-cell reconstitution after alpha-beta-depleted transplantation in children (dated by TCRdb to the mid-2010s). Read against the paper, the sample's treatment or condition label means: allogeneic hematopoietic cell transplantation with graft depleted of TCRalphabeta T cells and CD19 B cells. The library came from PCR. TCRdb lists the instrument as Illumina HiSeq 2500. TCR libraries were prepared with molecular barcoding, using unique molecular identifiers to normalize TCRbeta repertoire quantification. TCRdb took the public reads, trimmed them with fastp at Q25, ran MiXCR for clone calling and kept in-frame beta chains. Each CDR3 protein gets just one entry, which takes the most common genes and DNA from the rows behind it. This sample is represented by hundreds of thousands of distinct CDR3 sequences; approximately 14% of them were singletons. The ten largest clones take up 0.75% to 0.85% of the sample.

Specimen: PBMCs, collected before TCRalphabeta/CD19-depleted stem cell transplant. The source of these receptors is a girl aged 2-10 years with congenital amegakaryocytic thrombocytopenia, due to receive a stem cell transplant.

The genes are TRBV7-6 and TRBJ2-1; D gene unclear. The V end lost 2 bases, the J end lost 6 bases, and 8 bases lay between the germline ends. This CDR3 has 13 residues. Per the germline V gene, CDR1 is SGHVS and CDR2 is FNYEAQ. For the CDR3, the DNA is TGTGCCAGCAGCTTATACGACGGCAATGAGCAGTTCTTC. It specifies CASSLYDGNEQFF. Variable domain in full (rest from reference TRBV7-6 and TRBJ2-1): GAGVSQSPRYKVTKRGQDVALRCDPISGHVSLYWYRQALGQGPEFLTYFNYEAQQDKSGLPNDRFSAERPEGSISTLTIQRTEQRDSAMYRCASSLYDGNEQFFGPGTRLTVL.

This clonotype was observed a handful of times. V and J are TRBV12-3 or TRBV12-4 and TRBJ2-7; no clear D. CDR3 length: 14 amino acids. V lost 3 bases, J lost 6 bases, and 15 bases lay in between. The CDR3 is CASSFSLGSSEQYF. As DNA, the CDR3 is TGTGCCAGCAGTTTCTCTTTGGGCAGTAGCGAGCAGTACTTC.

In its sample, this clonotype was seen a few times. The chain recombines TRBV28 with TRBJ2-5, with D tentatively TRBD2 (6 bases). Germline loops: CDR1 MDHEN, CDR2 SYDVKM. There are 14 residues in the CDR3. V shed 3 bases and J shed 8 bases, with 16 bases lying between them. The CDR3 reads CASSFWDSSNTQYF. The CDR3 nucleotides are TGTGCCAGCAGTTTTTGGGACTCGTCCAACACCCAGTACTTC.

This clonotype has at least ten counts. The chain couples TRBV7-7 to TRBJ2-1; possibly TRBD1 or TRBD2 for D (5 bases each). This CDR3 comprises 15 residues. V was cut by 5 bases and J by 3 bases, with 14 bases left in between. CDR1 is SSHAT, CDR2 FNYEAQ, per germline (reference sequence). CDR3 DNA sequence: TGTGCCAGCAGCCCCGGGGCGCCAGGCTACAATGAGCAGTTCTTC. It yields the protein CASSPGAPGYNEQFF.

This clonotype was picked up a small number of times. This chain uses TRBV6-5 with TRBJ2-1; D gene unclear. The germline gives CDR1 MNHEY, CDR2 SVGAGI. V shed 2 bases and J shed 5 bases, with 10 bases lying between them. This CDR3 spans 14 amino acids. DNA for the CDR3: TGTGCCAGCAGTTACGCAGCGAGGCACAATGAGCAGTTCTTC. Amino acid sequence: CASSYAARHNEQFF.

Details on this clonotype: A read error may produce the germline difference seen at one junction end. The V and J genes are TRBV10-3 and TRBJ2-2; the D gene could be TRBD1 or TRBD2 (5 bases each). The CDR3 runs 15 residues. Germline V gives CDR1 ENHRY, CDR2 SYGVKD. CDR3 sequence (DNA): TGTACCATCACTGAGAGGGACCCTTCTACCGGGGAGCTGTTTTTT. This sequence encodes CTITERDPSTGELFF.

This clonotype was recorded many times. V usage is TRBV7-3 and J usage is TRBJ2-3; TRBD1 is a possible D gene (5 bases). The V end was cut by 5 bases, the J end by 1 base, with 10 bases between. The CDR3 spans 14 residues. Germline V gene sequence: CDR1 SGHTA, CDR2 FQGTGA. The CDR3 reads CASSPGLGTDTQYF. The DNA for the CDR3 is TGTGCCAGCAGCCCAGGGTTAGGCACAGATACGCAGTATTTT.

This clonotype showed up many times. V usage is TRBV7-6 and J usage is TRBJ2-2; D is unresolved. The germline CDR1 and CDR2 sequences are SGHVS and FNYEAQ. The CDR3 covers 17 residues. Deletions cut 4 bases from V and 1 base from J, with 16 bases between. The CDR3 reads CASSSRRHSRNTGELFF. CDR3 DNA: TGTGCCAGCAGCTCACGACGACACTCCCGGAACACCGGGGAGCTGTTTTTT.

This clonotype was observed many times. Written as DNA, the CDR3 is TGCGCCAGCGGCGAAATCGGGGGCTTCGAAGCTTTCTTT. It yields the protein CASGEIGGFEAFF. The genes are TRBV5-1 and TRBJ1-1; D is perhaps TRBD1 (6 bases). CDR1 is SGHRS and CDR2 is YFSETQ in the germline V gene. The V end was cut by 7 bases, the J end by 8 bases, with 18 bases between. This CDR3 has 13 residues. The full variable domain, its missing parts supplied by reference TRBV5-1 and TRBJ1-1, is KAGVTQTPRYLIKTRGQQVTLSCSPISGHRSVSWYQQTPGQGLQFLFEYFSETQRNKGNFPGRFSGRQFSNSRSEMNVSTLELGDSALYLCASGEIGGFEAFFGQGTRLTVV.

This clonotype turned up a few times. The rearrangement uses TRBV5-1 and TRBJ2-6; 7 bases align to TRBD1. There are 17 residues in the CDR3. V gave up 0 bases and J gave up 1 base; unmatched junction bases: 4. Germline V gene data show CDR1 as SGHRS and CDR2 as YFSETQ. Written as DNA, the CDR3 is TGCGCCAGCAGCTTGGGACAGGGTTTTTCTGGGGCCAACGTCCTGACTTTC. Translated: CASSLGQGFSGANVLTF.

This clonotype was picked up a small number of times. This rearrangement joins TRBV5-1 to TRBJ2-5, with D possibly TRBD2 on 5 matching bases. Deletions cut 6 bases from V and 12 bases from J, with 18 bases between. CDR1 and CDR2 (germline): SGHRS, YFSETQ. The CDR3 runs 12 residues. The CDR3 DNA sequence: TGCGCCAGCACCCCGGGGAGCGAGGTGAAGTACTTC. This gives the protein CASTPGSEVKYF. The full variable domain, rest sourced from reference TRBV5-1 and TRBJ2-5, is KAGVTQTPRYLIKTRGQQVTLSCSPISGHRSVSWYQQTPGQGLQFLFEYFSETQRNKGNFPGRFSGRQFSNSRSEMNVSTLELGDSALYLCASTPGSEVKYFGPGTRLLVL.

The sample holds many counts of this clonotype. The chain is built from TRBV20-1 and TRBJ2-3; D possibly matches TRBD1 or TRBD2 (5 bases each). CDR3 length: 14 amino acids. Germline loops: CDR1 DFQATT, CDR2 SNEGSKA (reference sequence). With 6 bases removed from V and 6 bases from J, the gap between germline ends came to 19 bases. The CDR3 here is CSASPGSGPDTQYF. The CDR3 bases are TGCAGTGCCTCCCCCGGGTCGGGGCCCGATACGCAGTATTTT.

This clonotype has a handful of counts. The V gene is TRBV2, the J gene TRBJ2-3, with unresolved D. Trimming removed 6 bases from V and 6 bases from J, with 16 bases in between. This CDR3 contains 14 residues. CDR1 and CDR2 (germline): SNHLY, FYNNEI. CDR3 DNA: TGTGCCAGCAGCAAAGTGGCTTCCTTTGATACGCAGTATTTT. It is translated as CASSKVASFDTQYF.

This clonotype was seen ten or more times. The rearrangement uses TRBV12-3 or TRBV12-4 and TRBJ2-1, with 8 bases matching TRBD2. The CDR3 totals 14 residues. J was trimmed by 9 bases and V by 6 bases; bases with no gene match: 10. This chain's CDR3 is CASSLRLASFEQFF. The CDR3 DNA follows: TGTGCCAGCAGCCTCAGACTAGCGAGTTTTGAGCAGTTCTTC.

This clonotype turned up a few times. The chain is built from TRBV7-6 and TRBJ2-7; D could derive from TRBD1 or TRBD2 (6 bases each). V shed 6 bases and J shed 9 bases, with 15 bases lying between them. The germline V gene has CDR1 SGHVS and CDR2 FNYEAQ. The CDR3 loop spans 12 amino acids. CDR3 loop: CASSPHGGGQYF. The CDR3 nucleotides are TGTGCCAGCAGTCCCCACGGGGGCGGGCAGTACTTC.

This clonotype was detected many times. The rearrangement uses TRBV5-1 and TRBJ1-1, with D maybe TRBD1 (6 bases). Trimming took 0 bases from V and 4 from J, leaving 16 bases between them. The germline gives CDR1 SGHRS, CDR2 YFSETQ. The CDR3 is 16 residues long. CDR3 region: CASSLEPGALGTEAFF. For the CDR3, the DNA is TGCGCCAGCAGCTTGGAGCCAGGGGCTTTGGGCACTGAAGCTTTCTTT. Looking up the rest from reference TRBV5-1 and TRBJ1-1 gives the full variable domain: KAGVTQTPRYLIKTRGQQVTLSCSPISGHRSVSWYQQTPGQGLQFLFEYFSETQRNKGNFPGRFSGRQFSNSRSEMNVSTLELGDSALYLCASSLEPGALGTEAFFGQGTRLTVV.

This clonotype came up a few times. V gene TRBV19 combines with J gene TRBJ1-1; D perhaps matches TRBD1 (5 bases). The V gene's germline CDR1 is LNHDA and CDR2 SQIVND (reference sequence). The V gene lost 3 bases and the J gene lost 4 bases, with 12 bases spanning the gap. CDR3 length: 14 residues. The CDR3 nucleotides read TGTGCCAGTAGTATTCAACAGGATTTCACTGAAGCTTTCTTT. This translates into CASSIQQDFTEAFF.

The chain carries TRBV4-2 and TRBJ2-1; the match to TRBD2 covers 13 bases. V dropped 3 bases and J dropped 6; count of bases not matched to a gene: 8. Germline V gives CDR1 LGHNA, CDR2 YNFKEQ. The CDR3 length is 17 residues. This CDR3 reads CASSQPGLAGVGNEQFF. Written as DNA, the CDR3 is TGTGCCAGCAGCCAGCCCGGACTAGCGGGAGTGGGCAATGAGCAGTTCTTC.

This clonotype was recorded many times. The chain is built from TRBV29-1 and TRBJ2-3; TRBD2 aligns across 11 bases. The V gene's germline CDR1 is SQVTM and CDR2 ANQGSEA. The CDR3 runs 16 residues. Losses at the gene ends were 7 bases for V and 0 bases for J; bases not matched to a gene: 9. The CDR3 protein is CSADFTSGRSTDTQYF. DNA for the CDR3: TGCAGCGCCGATTTCACTAGCGGGAGAAGCACAGATACGCAGTATTTT.

The gene calls are TRBV14 and TRBJ2-7; 7 bases are a match to TRBD1. V lost 3 bases, J lost 2 bases, and 4 bases stayed unmatched. The CDR3 extends over 14 amino acids. CDR1 is SGHDN, CDR2 FVKESK, per germline. CDR3 in amino acids: CASSQTGNPYEQYF. CDR3 coding DNA: TGTGCCAGCAGCCAGACAGGGAACCCCTACGAGCAGTACTTC.

This clonotype was seen a handful of times. This chain links TRBV7-2 with TRBJ1-2; 11 bases align to TRBD1. The germline V gene encodes CDR1 SGHTA and CDR2 FQGNSA. The CDR3 totals 12 residues. The ends lost 4 bases at V and 14 bases at J; junction bases unmatched: 6. The CDR3 bases are TGTGCCAGCAGCTCGCCGGGACAGGGGGGAACCTTC. It yields the protein CASSSPGQGGTF.

With regard to this clonotype: Possible read error: a much larger clone is one base away. This chain links TRBV20-1 with TRBJ1-2; D gene unclear. The CDR3 totals 15 residues. Germline CDR1 reads DFQATT; CDR2 reads SNEGSKA (reference sequence). For the CDR3, the DNA is TGCAGTGCTCTACCCGGCGACGGCTCGACCTATGGCGACACCTTC. Protein sequence: CSALPGDGSTYGDTF.

Regarding this clonotype: Relative to the germline gene, one junction end is altered; a read error may explain this. The chain is built from TRBV2 and TRBJ1-2; no reliable D call. Germline CDR1 SNHLY, CDR2 FYNNEI. The CDR3 length is 11 residues. The CDR3 region is CASSVGYGYPF. CDR3 coding DNA: TGTGCCAGCAGTGTAGGGTATGGCTACCCCTTC.

This clonotype occurred a few times. The chain is built from TRBV20-1 and TRBJ1-5; the match to TRBD1 covers 7 bases. V trimming: 2 bases; J trimming: 2 bases; junction bases outside the gene matches: 6. Germline CDR1 reads DFQATT; CDR2 reads SNEGSKA (reference sequence). The CDR3 consists of 15 residues. The CDR3 DNA reads TGCAGTGCTAGACCCGGACAGGCCGGCAATCAGCCCCAGCATTTT. This encodes CSARPGQAGNQPQHF.

J is TRBJ2-7 and V is TRBV7-9; possibly TRBD2 for D (6 bases). Germline CDR1 is SEHNR and CDR2 is FQNEAQ (reference sequence). Deletions cut 5 bases from V and 4 bases from J, with 12 bases between. There are 13 residues in the CDR3. In nucleotides, the CDR3 is TGTGCCAGCAGCCGCCGACTAGATTACGAGCAGTACTTC. This codes for CASSRRLDYEQYF.

A few counts support this clonotype. V is TRBV5-1 and J is TRBJ2-7; 7 bases agree with TRBD2. From germline, CDR1 is SGHRS and CDR2 YFSETQ. After removal of 4 bases from V and 1 base from J, the junction contained 17 bases not matched to a gene. The CDR3 spans 18 residues. The CDR3 protein is CASSPAASGYQGSYEQYF. The CDR3 nucleotides are TGCGCCAGCAGCCCGGCGGCTAGCGGTTATCAAGGGTCCTACGAGCAGTACTTC.

CDR3 DNA sequence: TGCAGTGCTAGATATGGCCTGGATGAAAAACTGTTTTTT. Its translation is CSARYGLDEKLFF. The chain carries TRBV20-1 and TRBJ1-4, with D unclear. The germline CDR1 and CDR2 sequences are DFQATT and SNEGSKA (reference sequence). V shed 2 bases and J shed 6 bases, with 10 bases lying between them. The CDR3 has 13 amino acids.

This clonotype was observed a handful of times. The genes are TRBV5-1 and TRBJ2-1, with TRBD2 as a possible D gene (5 bases). V lost 4 bases and J lost 9, with 14 bases in between. Germline assignment: CDR1 SGHRS and CDR2 YFSETQ. The CDR3 runs 13 residues. In nucleotides, the CDR3 is TGCGCCAGCAGCCCGGTCGGGGTGGCTGAGCAGTTCTTC. The encoded protein is CASSPVGVAEQFF.